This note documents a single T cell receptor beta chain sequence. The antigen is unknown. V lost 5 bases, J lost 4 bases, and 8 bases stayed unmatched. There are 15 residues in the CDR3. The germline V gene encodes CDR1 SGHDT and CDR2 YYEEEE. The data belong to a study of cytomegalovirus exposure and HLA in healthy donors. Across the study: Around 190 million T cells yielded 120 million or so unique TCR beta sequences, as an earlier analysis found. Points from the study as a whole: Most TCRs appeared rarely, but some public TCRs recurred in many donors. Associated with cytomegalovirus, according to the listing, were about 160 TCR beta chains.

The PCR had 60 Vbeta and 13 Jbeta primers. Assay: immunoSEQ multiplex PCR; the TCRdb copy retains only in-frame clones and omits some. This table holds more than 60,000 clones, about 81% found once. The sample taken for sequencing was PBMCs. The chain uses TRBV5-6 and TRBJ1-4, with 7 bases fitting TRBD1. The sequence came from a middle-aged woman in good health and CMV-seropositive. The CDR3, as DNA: TGTGCCAGCAGGTCTACAGGGGATAATAATGAAAAACTGTTTTTT. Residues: CASRSTGDNNEKLFF.